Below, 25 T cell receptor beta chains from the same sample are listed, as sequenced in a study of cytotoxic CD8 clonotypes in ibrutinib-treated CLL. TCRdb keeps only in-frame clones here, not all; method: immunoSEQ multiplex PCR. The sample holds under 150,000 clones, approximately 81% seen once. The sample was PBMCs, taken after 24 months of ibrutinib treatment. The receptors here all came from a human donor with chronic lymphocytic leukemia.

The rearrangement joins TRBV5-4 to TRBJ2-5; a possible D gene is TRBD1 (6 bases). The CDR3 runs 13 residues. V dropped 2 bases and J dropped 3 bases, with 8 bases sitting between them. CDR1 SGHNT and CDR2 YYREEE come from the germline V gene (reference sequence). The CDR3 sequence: CASSFGTKETQYF. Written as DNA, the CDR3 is TGTGCCAGCAGCTTCGGGACAAAAGAGACCCAGTACTTC.

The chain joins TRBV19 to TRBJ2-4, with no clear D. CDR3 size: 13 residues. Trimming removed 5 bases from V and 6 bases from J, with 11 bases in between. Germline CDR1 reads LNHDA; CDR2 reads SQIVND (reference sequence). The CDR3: CASSVEMRNIQYF. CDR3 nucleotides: TGTGCCAGTAGTGTTGAAATGAGAAACATTCAGTACTTC. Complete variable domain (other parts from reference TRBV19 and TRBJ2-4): DGGITQSPKYLFRKEGQNVTLSCEQNLNHDAMYWYRQDPGQGLRLIYYSQIVNDFQKGDIAEGYSVSREKKESFPLTVTSAQKNPTAFYLCASSVEMRNIQYFGAGTRLSVL.

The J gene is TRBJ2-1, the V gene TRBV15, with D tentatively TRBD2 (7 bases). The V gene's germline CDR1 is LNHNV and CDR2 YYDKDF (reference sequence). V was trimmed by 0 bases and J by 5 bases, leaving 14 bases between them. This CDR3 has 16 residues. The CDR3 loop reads CATSRDLGGAHNEQFF. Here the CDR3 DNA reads TGTGCCACCAGCAGAGATCTAGGGGGGGCCCACAATGAGCAGTTCTTC.

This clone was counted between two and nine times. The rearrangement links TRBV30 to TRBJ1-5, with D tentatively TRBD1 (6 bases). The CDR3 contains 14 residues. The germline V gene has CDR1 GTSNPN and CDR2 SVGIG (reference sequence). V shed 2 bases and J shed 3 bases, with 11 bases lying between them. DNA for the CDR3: TGTGCCTGGAGTTTGCGACAGGTCAATCAGCCCCAGCATTTT. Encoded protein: CAWSLRQVNQPQHF.

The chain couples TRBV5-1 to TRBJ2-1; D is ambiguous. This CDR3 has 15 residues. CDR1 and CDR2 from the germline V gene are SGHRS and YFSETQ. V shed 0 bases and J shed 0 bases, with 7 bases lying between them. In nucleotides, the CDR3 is TGCGCCAGCAGCTTGGACCTCAGCTCCTACAATGAGCAGTTCTTC. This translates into CASSLDLSSYNEQFF.

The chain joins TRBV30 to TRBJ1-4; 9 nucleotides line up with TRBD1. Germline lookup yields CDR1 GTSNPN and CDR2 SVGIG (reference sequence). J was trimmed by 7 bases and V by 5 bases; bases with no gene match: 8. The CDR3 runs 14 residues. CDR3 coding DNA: TGTGCCTGGCTGGACAGGGGAGGAGGTGAAAAACTGTTTTTT. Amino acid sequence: CAWLDRGGGEKLFF.

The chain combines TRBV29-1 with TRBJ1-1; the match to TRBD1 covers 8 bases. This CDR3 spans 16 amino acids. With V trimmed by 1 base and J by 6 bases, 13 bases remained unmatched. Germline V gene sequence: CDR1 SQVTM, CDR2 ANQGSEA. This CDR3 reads CSVEVQPRDRLAEAFF. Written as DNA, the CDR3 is TGCAGCGTTGAAGTCCAACCCCGGGACAGGTTAGCTGAAGCTTTCTTT.

CDR3 sequence: CACEPGRVLYEQYF. The DNA for the CDR3 is TGTGCCTGTGAACCGGGACGGGTACTGTACGAGCAGTACTTC. This chain joins TRBV30 and TRBJ2-7, with D perhaps assigned TRBD1 or TRBD2 (5 bases each). The CDR3 is made up of 14 amino acids. The germline V and J ends were trimmed by 6 bases and 4 bases, with 19 bases remaining between them. The germline V gene encodes CDR1 GTSNPN and CDR2 SVGIG (reference sequence).

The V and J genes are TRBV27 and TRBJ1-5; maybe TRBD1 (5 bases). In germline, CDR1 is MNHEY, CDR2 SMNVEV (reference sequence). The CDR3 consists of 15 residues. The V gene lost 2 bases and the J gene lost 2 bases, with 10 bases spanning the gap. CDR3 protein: CASSLVGPGNQPQHF. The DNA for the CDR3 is TGTGCCAGCAGTTTAGTGGGGCCGGGCAATCAGCCCCAGCATTTT.

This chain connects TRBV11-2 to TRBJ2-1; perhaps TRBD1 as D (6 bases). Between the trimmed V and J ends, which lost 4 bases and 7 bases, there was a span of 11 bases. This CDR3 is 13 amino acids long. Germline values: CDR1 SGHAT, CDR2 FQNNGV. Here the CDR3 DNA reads TGTGCCAGCAGCTATACAGGGACAAATGAGCAGTTCTTC. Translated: CASSYTGTNEQFF.

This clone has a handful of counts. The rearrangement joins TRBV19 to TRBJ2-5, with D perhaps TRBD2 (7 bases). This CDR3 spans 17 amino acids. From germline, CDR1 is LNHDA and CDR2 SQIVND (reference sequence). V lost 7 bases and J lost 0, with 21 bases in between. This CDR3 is CASTQYLGGPYQETQYF. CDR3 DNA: TGTGCCAGTACCCAGTATTTGGGGGGGCCTTACCAAGAGACCCAGTACTTC.

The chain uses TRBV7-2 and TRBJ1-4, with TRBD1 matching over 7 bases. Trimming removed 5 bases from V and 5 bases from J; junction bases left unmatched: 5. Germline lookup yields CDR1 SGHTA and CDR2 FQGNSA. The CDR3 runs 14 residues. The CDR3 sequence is CASSPGQWNEKLFF. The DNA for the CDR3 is TGTGCCAGCAGCCCGGGACAGTGGAATGAAAAACTGTTTTTT.

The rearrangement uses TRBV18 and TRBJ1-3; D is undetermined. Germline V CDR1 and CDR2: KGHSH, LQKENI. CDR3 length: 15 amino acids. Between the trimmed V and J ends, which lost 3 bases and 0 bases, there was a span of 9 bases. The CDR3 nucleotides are TGTGCCAGCTCACCGAACAGCGACTCTGGAAACACCATATATTTT. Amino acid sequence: CASSPNSDSGNTIYF.

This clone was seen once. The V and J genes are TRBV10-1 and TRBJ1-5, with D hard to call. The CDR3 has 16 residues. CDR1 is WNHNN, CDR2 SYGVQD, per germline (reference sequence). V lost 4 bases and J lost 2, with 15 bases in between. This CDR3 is CASSVKGDLGNQPQHF. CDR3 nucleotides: TGCGCCAGCAGTGTGAAAGGCGACTTAGGCAATCAGCCCCAGCATTTT.

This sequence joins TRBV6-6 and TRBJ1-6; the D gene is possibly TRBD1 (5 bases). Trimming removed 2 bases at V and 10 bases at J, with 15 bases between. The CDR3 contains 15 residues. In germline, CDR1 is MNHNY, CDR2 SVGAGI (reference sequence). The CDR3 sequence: CASSYSGGDGSPLHF. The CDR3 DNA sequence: TGTGCCAGCAGTTACAGCGGGGGGGACGGATCACCCCTCCACTTT.

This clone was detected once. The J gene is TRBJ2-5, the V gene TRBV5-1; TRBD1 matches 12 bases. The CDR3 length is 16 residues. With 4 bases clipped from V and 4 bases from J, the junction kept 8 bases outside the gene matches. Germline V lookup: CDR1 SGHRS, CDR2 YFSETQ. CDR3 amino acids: CASSVRGQGAGETQYF. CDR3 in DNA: TGCGCCAGCAGCGTGAGGGGACAGGGGGCTGGAGAGACCCAGTACTTC.

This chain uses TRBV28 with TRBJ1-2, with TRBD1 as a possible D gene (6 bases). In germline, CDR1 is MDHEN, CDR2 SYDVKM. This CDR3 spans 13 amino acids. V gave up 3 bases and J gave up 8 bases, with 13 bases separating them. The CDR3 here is CASSLGHSGGYTF. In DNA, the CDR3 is TGTGCCAGCAGTTTGGGACACTCCGGGGGCTACACCTTC.

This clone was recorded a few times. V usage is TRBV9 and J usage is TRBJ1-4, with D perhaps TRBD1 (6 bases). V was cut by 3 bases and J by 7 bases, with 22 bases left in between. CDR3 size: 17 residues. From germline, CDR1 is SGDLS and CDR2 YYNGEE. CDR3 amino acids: CASSGDPRHVRGEKLFF. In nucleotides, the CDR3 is TGTGCCAGCAGCGGCGACCCCAGACACGTCAGGGGTGAAAAACTGTTTTTT.

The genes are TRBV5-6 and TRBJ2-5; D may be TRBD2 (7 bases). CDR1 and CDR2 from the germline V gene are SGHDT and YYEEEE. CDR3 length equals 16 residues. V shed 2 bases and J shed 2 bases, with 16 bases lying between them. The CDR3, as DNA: TGTGCCAGCAGCTTTCGGGGGGCGATCCCGCAAGAGACCCAGTACTTC. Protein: CASSFRGAIPQETQYF. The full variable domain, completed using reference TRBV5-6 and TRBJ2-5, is DAGVTQSPTHLIKTRGQQVTLRCSPKSGHDTVSWYQQALGQGPQFIFQYYEEEERQRGNFPDRFSGHQFPNYSSELNVNALLLGDSALYLCASSFRGAIPQETQYFGPGTRLLVL.

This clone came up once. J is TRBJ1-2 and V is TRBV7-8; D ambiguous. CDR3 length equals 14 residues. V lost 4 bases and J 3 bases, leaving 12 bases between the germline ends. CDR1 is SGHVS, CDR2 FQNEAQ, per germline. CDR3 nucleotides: TGTGCCAGCAGCTCCTACACTGGGGACTATGGCTACACCTTC. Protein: CASSSYTGDYGYTF.

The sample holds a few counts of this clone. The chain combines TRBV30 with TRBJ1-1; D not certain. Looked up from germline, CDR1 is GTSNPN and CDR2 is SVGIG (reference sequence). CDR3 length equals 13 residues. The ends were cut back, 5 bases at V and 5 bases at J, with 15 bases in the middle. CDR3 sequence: CAWGSGYWTEAFF. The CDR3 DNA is TGTGCCTGGGGGAGTGGATATTGGACTGAAGCTTTCTTT.

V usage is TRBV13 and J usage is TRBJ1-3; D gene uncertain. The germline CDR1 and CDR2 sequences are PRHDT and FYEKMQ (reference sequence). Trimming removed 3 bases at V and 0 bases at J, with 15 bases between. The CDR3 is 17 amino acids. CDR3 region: CASSFATVAHSGNTIYF. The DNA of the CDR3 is TGTGCCAGCAGCTTTGCTACGGTCGCTCACTCTGGAAACACCATATATTTT.

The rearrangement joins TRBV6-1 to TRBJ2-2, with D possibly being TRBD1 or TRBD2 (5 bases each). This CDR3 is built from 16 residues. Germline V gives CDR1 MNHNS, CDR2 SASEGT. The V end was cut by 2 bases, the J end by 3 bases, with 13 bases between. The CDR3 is CASSEPRGRDTGELFF. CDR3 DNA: TGTGCCAGCAGTGAACCCCGGGGACGGGACACCGGGGAGCTGTTTTTT.

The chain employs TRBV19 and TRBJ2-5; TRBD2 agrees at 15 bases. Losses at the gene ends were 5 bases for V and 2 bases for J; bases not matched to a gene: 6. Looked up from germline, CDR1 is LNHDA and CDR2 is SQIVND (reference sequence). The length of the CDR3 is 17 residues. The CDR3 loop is CASSPRTSGGVQETQYF. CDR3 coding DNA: TGTGCCAGTAGTCCCCGGACTAGCGGGGGGGTACAAGAGACCCAGTACTTC. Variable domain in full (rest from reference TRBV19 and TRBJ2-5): DGGITQSPKYLFRKEGQNVTLSCEQNLNHDAMYWYRQDPGQGLRLIYYSQIVNDFQKGDIAEGYSVSREKKESFPLTVTSAQKNPTAFYLCASSPRTSGGVQETQYFGPGTRLLVL.

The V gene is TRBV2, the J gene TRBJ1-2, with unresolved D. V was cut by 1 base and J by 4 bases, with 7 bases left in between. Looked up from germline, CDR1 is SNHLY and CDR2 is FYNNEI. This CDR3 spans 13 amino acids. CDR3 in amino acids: CASSEGNGYGYTF. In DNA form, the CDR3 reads TGTGCCAGCAGTGAAGGGAATGGCTATGGCTACACCTTC.